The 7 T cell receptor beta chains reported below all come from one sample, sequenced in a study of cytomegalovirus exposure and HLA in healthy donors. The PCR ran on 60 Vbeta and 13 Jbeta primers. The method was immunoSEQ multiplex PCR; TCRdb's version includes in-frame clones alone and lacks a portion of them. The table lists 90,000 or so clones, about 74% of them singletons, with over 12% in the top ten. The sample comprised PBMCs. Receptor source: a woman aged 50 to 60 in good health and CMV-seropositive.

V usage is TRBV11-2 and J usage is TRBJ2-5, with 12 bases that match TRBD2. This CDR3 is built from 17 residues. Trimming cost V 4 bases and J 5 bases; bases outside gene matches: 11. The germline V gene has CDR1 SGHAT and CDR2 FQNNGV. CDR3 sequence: CASSSTGASGRGETQYF. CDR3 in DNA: TGTGCCAGCAGCTCGACGGGGGCTAGCGGGAGGGGGGAGACCCAGTACTTC.

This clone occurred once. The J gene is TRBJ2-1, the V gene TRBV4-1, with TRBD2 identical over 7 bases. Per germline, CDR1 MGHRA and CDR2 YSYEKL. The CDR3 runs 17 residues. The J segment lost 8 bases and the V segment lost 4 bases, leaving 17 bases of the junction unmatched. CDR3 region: CASSPPFRRETWDEQFF. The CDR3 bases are TGCGCCAGCAGCCCTCCGTTTCGGCGGGAGACCTGGGATGAGCAGTTCTTC.

CDR3 residues: CASSPPGETQYF. Here the CDR3 DNA reads TGCGCCAGCAGCCCCCCAGGGGAGACCCAGTACTTC. V gene TRBV5-1 combines with J gene TRBJ2-5; D is possibly TRBD1 (5 bases). The CDR3 consists of 12 residues. The germline CDR1 and CDR2 sequences are SGHRS and YFSETQ. The germline V and J ends were trimmed by 4 bases and 5 bases, with 9 bases remaining between them.

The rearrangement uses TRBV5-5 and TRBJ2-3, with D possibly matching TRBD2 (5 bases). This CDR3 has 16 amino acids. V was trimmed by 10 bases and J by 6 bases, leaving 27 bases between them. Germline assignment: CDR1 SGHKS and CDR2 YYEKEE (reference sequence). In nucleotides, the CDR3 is TGTGCCTGTATAACTAGTCCCGGGCCTGCAGCCGATACGCAGTATTTT. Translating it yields CACITSPGPAADTQYF.

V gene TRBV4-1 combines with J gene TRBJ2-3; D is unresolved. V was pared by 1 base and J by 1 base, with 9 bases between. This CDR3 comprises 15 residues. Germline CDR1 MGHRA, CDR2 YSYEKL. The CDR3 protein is CASSQGSQGTDTQYF. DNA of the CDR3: TGCGCCAGCAGCCAAGGAAGCCAGGGCACAGATACGCAGTATTTT.

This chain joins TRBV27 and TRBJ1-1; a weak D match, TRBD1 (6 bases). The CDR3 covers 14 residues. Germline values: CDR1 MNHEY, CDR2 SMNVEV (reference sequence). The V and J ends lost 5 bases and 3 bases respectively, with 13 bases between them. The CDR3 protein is CASSINRADTEAFF. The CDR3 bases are TGTGCCAGCAGTATAAACAGGGCGGACACTGAAGCTTTCTTT.

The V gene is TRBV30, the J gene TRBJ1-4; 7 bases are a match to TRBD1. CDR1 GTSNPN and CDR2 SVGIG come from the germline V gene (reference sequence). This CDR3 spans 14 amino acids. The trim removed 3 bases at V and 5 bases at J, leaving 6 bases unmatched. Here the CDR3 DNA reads TGTGCCTGGAGCAGGGACAGATTGAATGAAAAACTGTTTTTT. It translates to CAWSRDRLNEKLFF.